This T cell receptor beta chain was sequenced during a study of blood T cell repertoires in COVID-19. V was clipped by 3 bases and J by 5 bases; unmatched bases: 7. The CDR3 is made up of 15 amino acids. CDR1 is MNHEY and CDR2 is SVGEGT in the germline V gene. This table comes from immunoSEQ multiplex PCR, and its TCRdb copy is limited to in-frame clones, with some not included. In the table there are around 340,000 clones, 86% of which are singletons. This clone has just a few counts. Recruited during active infection, patients (from Seattle) were subsequently followed longitudinally. The chain couples TRBV6-2 or TRBV6-3 to TRBJ2-5; 9 nucleotides agree with TRBD2. The source of this sequence is a woman between 55 and 75 years old with COVID-19, enrolled during active disease. The sequencing sample was made of peripheral blood. CDR3 DNA sequence: TGTGCCAGCAGTTATAATAGCGGGGGCTCTGAGACCCAGTACTTC. Translating gives CASSYNSGGSETQYF.